This entry lists 10 T cell receptor beta chains sequenced from one sample in a study of T-cell reconstitution after alpha-beta-depleted transplantation in children. Molecular barcoding with unique molecular identifiers was used for the TCRbeta library. TCRdb reprocessed the PCR reads with MiXCR, giving one entry per CDR3 protein. The table shows about 610,000 distinct CDR3 sequences, with about 10% occurring only once. The sequences come from PBMCs from the stem cell graft donor, collected from the stem cell graft. The receptor source for this set is a human donor who donated a stem cell graft to a child with acute myeloid leukemia.

The chain carries TRBV4-3 and TRBJ2-1; possible D gene TRBD2, 6 bases. Germline loops: CDR1 LGHNA, CDR2 YSLEER. This CDR3 spans 17 amino acids. V was cut by 4 bases and J by 2 bases, with 18 bases left in between. In DNA form, the CDR3 reads TGCGCCAGCAGCCGCGAGCCGGGACTCGCCCCCTACAATGAGCAGTTCTTC. Translation gives CASSREPGLAPYNEQFF.

V is TRBV29-1 and J is TRBJ2-3; 8 bases are shared with TRBD1. Germline V CDR1 and CDR2: SQVTM, ANQGSEA. This CDR3 is built from 17 residues. Trimming at V came to 4 bases and at J to 3 bases, leaving 15 bases not matched to a gene. CDR3 in amino acids: CSVGLGRGQGLTDTQYF. CDR3 DNA: TGCAGCGTTGGGTTAGGCAGAGGACAGGGATTGACAGATACGCAGTATTTT.

This clonotype was counted at least ten times. V gene TRBV30 combines with J gene TRBJ2-5; D is uncertain. Per the germline V gene, CDR1 is GTSNPN and CDR2 is SVGIG (reference sequence). V gave up 1 base and J gave up 3 bases, with 3 bases separating them. This CDR3 is built from 11 residues. For the CDR3, the DNA is TGTGCCTGGAGTGGTAAAGAGACCCAGTACTTC. Protein sequence: CAWSGKETQYF.

A few counts support this clonotype. This rearrangement joins TRBV29-1 to TRBJ2-7; TRBD2 might be the D (5 bases). The germline V gene encodes CDR1 SQVTM and CDR2 ANQGSEA. There are 13 residues in the CDR3. Trimming took off 4 bases at V and 0 bases at J, with 10 bases between the two ends. The DNA for the CDR3 is TGCAGCGTTGGGATGGACTCCTCCTACGAGCAGTACTTC. Its translation is CSVGMDSSYEQYF.

This clonotype was counted at least ten times. This sequence joins TRBV7-9 and TRBJ2-3; 13 bases agree with TRBD2. This CDR3 spans 18 amino acids. Germline V lookup: CDR1 SEHNR, CDR2 FQNEAQ (reference sequence). Unmatched junction bases numbered 12, after V lost 5 bases and J lost 4 bases. The CDR3 region is CASSRLTSGRAPPDTQYF. CDR3 nucleotide sequence: TGTGCCAGCAGCCGACTAACTAGCGGGAGGGCCCCCCCAGATACGCAGTATTTT. Together with reference TRBV7-9 and TRBJ2-3, the CDR3 gives the full variable domain: DTGVSQNPRHKITKRGQNVTFRCDPISEHNRLYWYRQTLGQGPEFLTYFQNEAQLEKSRLLSDRFSAERPKGSFSTLEIQRTEQGDSAMYLCASSRLTSGRAPPDTQYFGPGTRLTVL.

This clonotype was detected a few times. The chain links TRBV20-1 to TRBJ2-2; D is possibly TRBD1 (7 bases). CDR3 length: 13 residues. Trimming left V 3 bases short and J 5 bases short, with 10 bases between. Germline CDR1 DFQATT, CDR2 SNEGSKA (reference sequence). The CDR3 DNA is TGCAGTGCTAGCAGGGGGGCGACCGGGGAGCTGTTTTTT. Translated: CSASRGATGELFF.

This clonotype was seen a handful of times. The rearrangement links TRBV6-1 to TRBJ1-3; D is uncertain. Trimming took 2 bases from V and 4 from J, leaving 15 bases between them. The CDR3 loop spans 16 amino acids. Germline CDR1 is MNHNS and CDR2 is SASEGT. The CDR3 loop reads CASSETPGSLGNTIYF. The CDR3, as DNA: TGTGCCAGCAGTGAAACCCCAGGATCCTTGGGAAACACCATATATTTT.

This clonotype came up a few times. This chain uses TRBV24-1 with TRBJ2-7; D possibly corresponds to TRBD1 (6 bases). CDR1 is KGHDR and CDR2 is SFDVKD in the germline V gene. This CDR3 has 14 residues. With 5 bases removed from V and 4 bases from J, the gap between germline ends came to 14 bases. For the CDR3, the DNA is TGTGCCACCAGTGCCGCGGACAGAGATTACGAGCAGTACTTC. It translates to CATSAADRDYEQYF.

This clonotype was detected a few times. V usage is TRBV15 and J usage is TRBJ2-3; the D is unclear. Trimming took 0 bases from V and 5 from J, leaving 12 bases between them. The CDR3 consists of 15 residues. The germline gives CDR1 LNHNV, CDR2 YYDKDF (reference sequence). The CDR3 is CATSRDPAGLDTQYF. The CDR3 bases are TGTGCCACCAGCAGAGATCCCGCTGGCCTAGATACGCAGTATTTT.

V and J are TRBV28 and TRBJ2-5, with D possibly being TRBD2 (5 bases). The CDR3 covers 14 residues. The germline V gene has CDR1 MDHEN and CDR2 SYDVKM. The germline V and J ends were trimmed by 5 bases and 3 bases, with 13 bases remaining between them. The CDR3 sequence: CASSGDEGKETQYF. CDR3 DNA sequence: TGTGCCAGCAGTGGTGATGAGGGTAAAGAGACCCAGTACTTC.